This is a list of T cell receptor beta chains from one sample in a study of CD8+CD57+ T cells in acquired aplastic anemia. TCRdb reanalysed the reads using MiXCR and keeps one entry per CDR3 protein. The sample records about 150,000 distinct CDR3 sequences, roughly 54% being singletons. Material for sequencing was sorted CD4+, CD8+, or CD8+CD57+ T cells (not recorded which) from PBMCs. The source of these receptors is a human donor with aplastic anemia. The CDR3 runs from the conserved cysteine through the conserved F or W. The D gene is left open where the match is weak. Some rows have no size entry. The others give once, few or many, or a class for an expanded clone.

V	size	D	J	CDR3	DNA
TRBV15	few	NA	TRBJ2-2	CATSVDTRNTGELFF	TGTGCCACCAGCGTGGACACACGGAACACCGGGGAGCTGTTTTTT
TRBV4-1	NA	TRBD2	TRBJ2-5	CASSQVSREGWTQYF	TGCGCCAGCAGCCAAGTTTCGCGGGAGGGATGGACCCAGTACTTC
TRBV19	NA	NA	TRBJ1-1	CASSIVSPSPEAFF	TGTGCCAGTAGTATTGTGTCCCCTAGCCCTGAAGCTTTCTTT
TRBV20-1	many	TRBD2	TRBJ2-1	CSARDWERGGWEQFF	TGCAGTGCTAGAGATTGGGAGCGGGGGGGATGGGAGCAGTTCTTC
TRBV24-1	NA	TRBD1	TRBJ1-1	CATSEGQGEAFF	TGTGCCACCAGTGAGGGACAGGGTGAAGCTTTCTTT
TRBV19	NA	NA	TRBJ2-3	CASSIDRFTDTQYF	TGTGCCAGTAGTATAGATCGCTTCACAGATACGCAGTATTTT
TRBV29-1	NA	NA	TRBJ1-2	CSVPGGGLTNYGYTF	TGCAGCGTCCCCGGGGGAGGACTGACTAACTATGGCTACACCTTC
TRBV7-6	NA	NA	TRBJ1-1	CASSLEASGTEAFF	TGTGCCAGCAGCTTAGAGGCTAGCGGCACTGAAGCTTTCTTT
TRBV10-3	NA	NA	TRBJ2-7	CASSDYPASYEQYF	TGTGCCAGCAGTGACTACCCTGCTTCCTACGAGCAGTACTTC
TRBV25-1	few	NA	TRBJ1-2	CASSRGTNYGYTF	TGTGCCAGCAGTCGGGGCACTAACTATGGCTACACCTTC
TRBV10-3	many	TRBD2	TRBJ2-3	CAISELTSGTDTQYF	TGTGCCATCAGTGAGCTTACTAGCGGCACAGATACGCAGTATTTT
TRBV19	NA	TRBD2	TRBJ2-1	CASIGTSGGNEQFF	TGTGCCAGTATTGGGACTAGCGGGGGTAATGAGCAGTTCTTC
TRBV20-1	NA	NA	TRBJ1-1	CSALTGSGLAEAFF	TGCAGTGCATTAACAGGGTCTGGGCTTGCTGAAGCTTTCTTT
TRBV11-2	many	NA	TRBJ2-3	CASSSLGSLAAEDTQYF	TGTGCCAGCAGCTCCTTAGGTAGCCTTGCGGCAGAAGATACGCAGTATTTT
TRBV6-5	many	NA	TRBJ2-1	CASSYSRQSVYNEQFF	TGTGCCAGCAGTTACTCGAGGCAGTCGGTTTACAATGAGCAGTTCTTC
TRBV6-2/TRBV6-3	many	TRBD1	TRBJ1-6	CASSYGPTGLESPLHF	TGTGCCAGCAGTTACGGGCCGACAGGGTTGGAGTCACCCCTCCACTTT
TRBV25-1	NA	TRBD1	TRBJ1-4	CASSGQGPNEKLFF	TGTGCCAGCAGTGGACAGGGGCCTAATGAAAAACTGTTTTTT
TRBV4-1	few	NA	TRBJ2-3	CASSQEVEGVTQYF	TGCGCCAGCAGCCAAGAAGTGGAGGGGGTTACGCAGTATTTT
TRBV27	many	NA	TRBJ1-2	CASSPGVMLDGYTF	TGTGCCAGCAGTCCGGGGGTTATGTTGGATGGCTACACCTTC
TRBV10-2	NA	TRBD1	TRBJ1-1	CASRRGRLNTEAFF	TGCGCCAGCAGGAGGGGGCGTCTGAACACTGAAGCTTTCTTT
TRBV10-3	NA	NA	TRBJ2-7	CASSAGYEQYF	TGTGCCAGCAGTGCCGGTTACGAGCAGTACTTC
TRBV11-3	many	TRBD1	TRBJ2-7	CASSSGQGANEQYF	TGTGCCAGCAGCTCCGGACAGGGCGCCAACGAGCAGTACTTC
TRBV10-1	few	TRBD2	TRBJ2-3	CAASGLAGVTVTDTQYF	TGCGCCGCCTCGGGACTAGCGGGAGTAACAGTTACAGATACGCAGTATTTT
TRBV6-5	many	NA	TRBJ1-1	CASSPGRNTEAFF	TGTGCCAGCAGTCCAGGACGGAACACTGAAGCTTTCTTT
TRBV7-9	NA	NA	TRBJ2-5	CASSLTSKKETQYF	TGTGCCAGCAGCTTAACTAGTAAGAAAGAGACCCAGTACTTC
TRBV10-3	many	NA	TRBJ1-6	CAISGAKPSYNSPLHF	TGTGCCATCAGTGGGGCCAAGCCCTCCTATAATTCACCCCTCCACTTT
TRBV9	NA	NA	TRBJ1-1	CASSDYMNTEAFF	TGTGCCAGCAGTGATTACATGAACACTGAAGCTTTCTTT